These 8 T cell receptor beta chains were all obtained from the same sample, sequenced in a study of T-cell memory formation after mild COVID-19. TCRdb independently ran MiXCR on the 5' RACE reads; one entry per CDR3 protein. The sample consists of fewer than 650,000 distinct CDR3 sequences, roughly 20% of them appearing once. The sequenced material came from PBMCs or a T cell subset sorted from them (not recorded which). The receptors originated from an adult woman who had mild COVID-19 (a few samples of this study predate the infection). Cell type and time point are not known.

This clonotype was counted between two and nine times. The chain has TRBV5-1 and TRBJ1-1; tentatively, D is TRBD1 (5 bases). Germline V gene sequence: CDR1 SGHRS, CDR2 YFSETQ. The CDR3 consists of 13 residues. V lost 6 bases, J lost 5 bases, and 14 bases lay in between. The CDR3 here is CASTVGAGTEAFF. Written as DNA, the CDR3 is TGCGCCAGCACGGTAGGGGCGGGGACTGAAGCTTTCTTT.

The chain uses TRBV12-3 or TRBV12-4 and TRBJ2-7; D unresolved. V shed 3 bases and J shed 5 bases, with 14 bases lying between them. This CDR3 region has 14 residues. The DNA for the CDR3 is TGTGCCAGCAGTTTCTCCGGAAGGAGCAACGAGCAGTACTTC. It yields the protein CASSFSGRSNEQYF.

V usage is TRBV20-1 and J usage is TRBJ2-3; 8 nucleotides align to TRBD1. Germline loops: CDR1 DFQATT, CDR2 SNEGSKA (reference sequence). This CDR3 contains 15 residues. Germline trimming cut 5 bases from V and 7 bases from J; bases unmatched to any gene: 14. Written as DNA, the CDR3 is TGCAGTGCTCACCGGACTGGGCAGGGGGCAAATACGCAGTATTTT. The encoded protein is CSAHRTGQGANTQYF.

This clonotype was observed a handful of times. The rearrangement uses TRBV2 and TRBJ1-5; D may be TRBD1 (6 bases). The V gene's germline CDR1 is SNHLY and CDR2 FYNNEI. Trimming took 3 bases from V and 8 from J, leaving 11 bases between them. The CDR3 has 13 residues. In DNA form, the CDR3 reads TGTGCCAGCAGTGACGGGGGGGGCAAGCCCCAGCATTTT. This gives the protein CASSDGGGKPQHF.

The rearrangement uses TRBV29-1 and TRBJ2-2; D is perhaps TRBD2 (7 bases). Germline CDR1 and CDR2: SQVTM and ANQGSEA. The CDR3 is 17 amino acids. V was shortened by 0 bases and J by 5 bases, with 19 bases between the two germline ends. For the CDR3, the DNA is TGCAGCGTTGAAGATCGATTATTCGGGGGGCGGACCGGGGAGCTGTTTTTT. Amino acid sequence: CSVEDRLFGGRTGELFF.

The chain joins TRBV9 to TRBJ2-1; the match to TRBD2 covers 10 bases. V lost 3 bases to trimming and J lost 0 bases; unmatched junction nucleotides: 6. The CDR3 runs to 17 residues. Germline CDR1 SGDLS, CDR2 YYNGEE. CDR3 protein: CASSASSGGNSYNEQFF. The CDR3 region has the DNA TGTGCCAGCAGCGCCTCTAGCGGGGGTAACTCCTACAATGAGCAGTTCTTC. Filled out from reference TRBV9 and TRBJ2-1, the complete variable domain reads DSGVTQTPKHLITATGQRVTLRCSPRSGDLSVYWYQQSLDQGLQFLIQYYNGEERAKGNILERFSAQQFPDLHSELNLSSLELGDSALYFCASSASSGGNSYNEQFFGPGTRLTVL.

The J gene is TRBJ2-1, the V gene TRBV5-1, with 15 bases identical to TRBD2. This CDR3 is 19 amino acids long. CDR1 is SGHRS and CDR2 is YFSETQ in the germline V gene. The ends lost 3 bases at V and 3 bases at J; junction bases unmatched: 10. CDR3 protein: CASSSPRTSGGVNYNEQFF. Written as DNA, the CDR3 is TGCGCCAGCAGCTCCCCCAGGACTAGCGGGGGGGTAAACTACAATGAGCAGTTCTTC.

The CDR3: CASSLVGWEQFF. DNA for the CDR3: TGCGCCAGCAGCTTGGTCGGATGGGAGCAGTTCTTC. V gene TRBV5-1 combines with J gene TRBJ2-1; D uncertain. Per the germline V gene, CDR1 is SGHRS and CDR2 is YFSETQ. Between the trimmed V and J ends, which lost 0 bases and 10 bases, there was a span of 8 bases. The length of the CDR3 is 12 residues. Supplemented by reference TRBV5-1 and TRBJ2-1, the full variable domain reads KAGVTQTPRYLIKTRGQQVTLSCSPISGHRSVSWYQQTPGQGLQFLFEYFSETQRNKGNFPGRFSGRQFSNSRSEMNVSTLELGDSALYLCASSLVGWEQFFGPGTRLTVL.